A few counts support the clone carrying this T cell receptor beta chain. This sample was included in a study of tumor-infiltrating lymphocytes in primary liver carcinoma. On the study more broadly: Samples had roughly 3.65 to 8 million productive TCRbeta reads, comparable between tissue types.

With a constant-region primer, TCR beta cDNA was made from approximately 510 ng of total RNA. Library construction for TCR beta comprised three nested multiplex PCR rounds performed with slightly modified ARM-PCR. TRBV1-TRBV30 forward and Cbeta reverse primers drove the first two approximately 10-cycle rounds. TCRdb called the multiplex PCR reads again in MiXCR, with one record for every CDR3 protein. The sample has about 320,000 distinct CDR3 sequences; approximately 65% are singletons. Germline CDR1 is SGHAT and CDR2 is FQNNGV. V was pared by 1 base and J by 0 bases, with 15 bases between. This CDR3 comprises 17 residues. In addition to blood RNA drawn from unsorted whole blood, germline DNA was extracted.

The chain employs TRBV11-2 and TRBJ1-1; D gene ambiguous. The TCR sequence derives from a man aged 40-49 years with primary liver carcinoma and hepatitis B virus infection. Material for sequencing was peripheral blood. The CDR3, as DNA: TGTGCCAGCAGCTTAGTCCGAAGGGCAGACCTGAACACTGAAGCTTTCTTT. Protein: CASSLVRRADLNTEAFF.